Sequencing of this T cell receptor (beta chain) was carried out in a study of cytomegalovirus exposure and HLA in healthy donors. This clone was picked up one time. At one boundary the junction diverges from the germline segment, which might be a read error. PCR amplification relied on 60 Vbeta primers (plus 13 Jbeta primers). Profiling relied on immunoSEQ multiplex PCR, and the TCRdb table lists in-frame clones only, not all of them. The sample consists of roughly 110,000 clones, about 83% of them appearing once. The TCR sequence derives from a female donor in good health and CMV-seronegative. Sample: PBMCs.

The DNA for the CDR3 is TGTTCCAGCAGCTTAGACAGGGGAACTGAAGCTTTCTTT. This gives the protein CSSSLDRGTEAFF. This chain uses TRBV7-9 with TRBJ1-1; the match to TRBD1 covers 8 bases. Germline CDR1 and CDR2: SEHNR and FQNEAQ (reference sequence). The CDR3 totals 13 residues.